These 15 T cell receptor beta chains share one sample of origin, sequenced in a study of blood T cell repertoires in COVID-19. Some clones are missing from TCRdb's copy, which holds only in-frame ones; the method was immunoSEQ multiplex PCR. This sample has about 190,000 clones, with roughly 80% found just once. The sequenced sample was peripheral blood. These receptors were obtained from a woman between 45 and 65 years old with acute or convalescent COVID-19.

CDR3: CASSQALPGDTDTQYF. CDR3 nucleotide sequence: TGTGCCAGCAGCCAAGCTCTTCCGGGGGACACAGATACGCAGTATTTT. The V call is TRBV4-2, the J call TRBJ2-3; D may be TRBD2 (6 bases). The V end was cut by 1 base, the J end by 2 bases, with 13 bases between. Germline CDR1 LGHNA, CDR2 YNFKEQ. CDR3 length equals 16 residues.

The table lists this clone with a count of one. The chain uses TRBV27 and TRBJ1-5; TRBD1 aligns across 8 bases. The CDR3 loop spans 18 amino acids. V was pared by 5 bases and J by 0 bases, with 12 bases of the junction left unmatched. Germline CDR1 MNHEY, CDR2 SMNVEV (reference sequence). CDR3 in amino acids: CASSKFGQGPYSNQPQHF. The CDR3 DNA sequence: TGTGCCAGCAGTAAATTTGGACAGGGACCCTATAGCAATCAGCCCCAGCATTTT.

The rearrangement uses TRBV27 and TRBJ1-1; D possibly corresponds to TRBD1 (5 bases). The germline V and J ends were trimmed by 0 bases and 1 base, with 9 bases remaining between them. From germline, CDR1 is MNHEY and CDR2 SMNVEV (reference sequence). The CDR3 has 15 residues. The CDR3 here is CASSLSGGWNTEAFF. The CDR3 region has the DNA TGTGCCAGCAGTTTATCGGGGGGGTGGAACACTGAAGCTTTCTTT.

This sequence joins TRBV4-3 and TRBJ1-1; D is undetermined. The CDR3 runs to 15 residues. Trimming shortened V by 0 bases and J by 1 base, and 9 bases separated the two germline ends. Germline V CDR1 and CDR2: LGHNA, YSLEER. As DNA, the CDR3 is TGCGCCAGCAGCCAAGATGCTTCAGGGAACACTGAAGCTTTCTTT. As protein: CASSQDASGNTEAFF.

The V call is TRBV10-3, the J call TRBJ1-1; D is uncertain. V was shortened by 7 bases and J by 7 bases, with 16 bases between the two germline ends. This CDR3 is 13 amino acids long. Germline V gene data show CDR1 as ENHRY and CDR2 as SYGVKD. In nucleotides, the CDR3 is TGTGCCATCAAAAAGGAGGGCTCTGGTGAAGCTTTCTTT. Its translation is CAIKKEGSGEAFF.

This clone was counted between two and nine times. V and J are TRBV7-9 and TRBJ1-1, with D possibly being TRBD1 (6 bases). This CDR3 is built from 13 residues. The germline V and J ends were trimmed by 5 bases and 1 base, with 8 bases remaining between them. CDR1 and CDR2 from the germline V gene are SEHNR and FQNEAQ (reference sequence). CDR3 region: CASSLGQNTEAFF. CDR3 sequence (DNA): TGTGCCAGCAGCCTGGGACAGAACACTGAAGCTTTCTTT.

This chain links TRBV9 with TRBJ2-3; 7 bases map to TRBD2. V dropped 3 bases and J dropped 8; count of bases not matched to a gene: 0. The germline gives CDR1 SGDLS, CDR2 YYNGEE. This CDR3 contains 11 residues. The CDR3 region has the DNA TGTGCCAGCAGCGGGGGGGGTACGCAGTATTTT. It encodes CASSGGGTQYF.

This chain uses TRBV7-2 with TRBJ2-7; D is unresolved. The germline V gene has CDR1 SGHTA and CDR2 FQGNSA. Trimming removed 0 bases from V and 5 bases from J, with 8 bases in between. The CDR3 runs 13 residues. CDR3 region: CASSLAPKNEQYF. CDR3 nucleotides: TGTGCCAGCAGCTTAGCCCCAAAAAACGAGCAGTACTTC.

This chain connects TRBV3-1 (or the pseudogene TRBV3-2) to TRBJ1-1; D may be TRBD1 (5 bases). The CDR3 spans 12 residues. The V gene lost 5 bases and the J gene lost 1 base, with 5 bases spanning the gap. Germline assignment: CDR1 LGHDT and CDR2 YNNKEL (reference sequence). In DNA form, the CDR3 reads TGTGCCAGCAGCACAGGGAACACTGAAGCTTTCTTT. It yields the protein CASSTGNTEAFF.

The chain links TRBV18 to TRBJ2-2, with 9 bases lining up with TRBD1. CDR1 is KGHSH, CDR2 LQKENI, per germline. The trim removed 7 bases at V and 4 bases at J, leaving 4 bases unmatched. This CDR3 region has 14 residues. In DNA, the CDR3 is TGTGCCAGCTTCCGGGACAGGGCCACCGGGGAGCTGTTTTTT. This translates into CASFRDRATGELFF. Filled out from reference TRBV18 and TRBJ2-2, the complete variable domain reads NAGVMQNPRHLVRRRGQEARLRCSPMKGHSHVYWYRQLPEEGLKFMVYLQKENIIDESGMPKERFSAEFPKEGPSILRIQQVVRGDSAAYFCASFRDRATGELFFGEGSRLTVL.

The J gene is TRBJ1-1, the V gene TRBV28; 11 bases are a match to TRBD1. This CDR3 has 18 residues. Trimming cost V 6 bases and J 1 base; bases outside gene matches: 13. CDR1 MDHEN and CDR2 SYDVKM come from the germline V gene. In DNA form, the CDR3 reads TGTGCCAGCAGGTATTATTGGGGACAGGGGGGAAAGAACACTGAAGCTTTCTTT. This sequence encodes CASRYYWGQGGKNTEAFF.

The CDR3 sequence is CASSLVPRGHTEAFF. DNA for the CDR3: TGTGCCAGCAGCTTAGTCCCCAGGGGGCACACTGAAGCTTTCTTT. The gene calls are TRBV7-8 and TRBJ1-1; the match to TRBD1 covers 8 bases. CDR1 is SGHVS and CDR2 is FQNEAQ in the germline V gene. The CDR3 extends over 15 amino acids. The V gene end was trimmed by 1 base and the J gene end by 3 bases; junction bases not matched to a gene: 4.

The rearrangement uses TRBV27 and TRBJ2-7; D perhaps matches TRBD2 (6 bases). V lost 6 bases to trimming and J lost 3 bases, with 18 bases between them. The CDR3 totals 15 residues. The V gene's germline CDR1 is MNHEY and CDR2 SMNVEV (reference sequence). The CDR3 nucleotides read TGTGCCAGCAGCTCCTTGGATCGGAGGGGCTACGAGCAGTACTTC. This encodes CASSSLDRRGYEQYF.

The chain is built from TRBV6-6 and TRBJ2-7; 8 nucleotides match TRBD1. The germline V gene has CDR1 MNHNY and CDR2 SVGAGI (reference sequence). V gave up 8 bases and J gave up 6 bases; unmatched junction bases: 9. This CDR3 spans 13 amino acids. CDR3 residues: CASDQGAEGEQYF. For the CDR3, the DNA is TGTGCCAGCGATCAGGGGGCAGAGGGCGAGCAGTACTTC.

This clone occurred once. The CDR3, as DNA: TGTGCCAGCAGTTTTCAGGACAGTAAAGCTTTCTTT. Translated, it gives CASSFQDSKAFF. This chain uses TRBV12-3 or TRBV12-4 with TRBJ1-1; weak D call: TRBD1 (6 bases). The CDR3 has 12 amino acids. V lost 3 bases and J 9 bases, leaving 11 bases between the germline ends.